This T cell receptor beta chain was captured by sequencing in a study of CD8 T cells in Susac syndrome (dated by TCRdb to between 2018 and 2021). In the study overall: Repertoire sequencing was used to test whether CD8+ T cell activation and differentiation in Susac syndrome was antigen driven.

General findings and caveats noted by the study authors: The TCR sequencing and HLA analysis was acknowledged to have included a relatively small number of individuals.

Comments on this clonotype: The antigen it recognizes is unknown. Base qualities are not provided; no much larger clone lies one nucleotide away.

RNA was extracted using the RNeasy kit, and about 0.5 to 1 microgram was reverse transcribed with random hexamers. TCR beta CDR3 regions were amplified with the immunoSEQ multiplex PCR assay covering 54 Vbeta and 13 Jbeta segments. To correct PCR amplification bias, a synthetic template baseline was used for both primer optimization and computational correction. The study's own analysis went as follows. Only productive sequences were kept, with reads annotated to V, D and J genes according to IMGT and analyzed in immunoSEQ Analyzer. Clonality was computed as one minus Shannon entropy normalized by log2 of the number of productive unique sequences. For each patient and control, public and private clones were evaluated within the 100 most prevalent clones. A clone was defined as Susac-specific if it was absent from the healthy and MS cohorts, from approximately 980 published viral clones and from other ImmuneACCESS disease sequences. TCRdb trimmed the raw reads at Q25, called clones with MiXCR and kept productive beta chains. Here each entry gathers all rows of one CDR3 protein and keeps the most common genes and DNA. These V and J calls are TCRdb output, not the study's own analysis. The sample table contains 120,000 or so distinct CDR3 sequences; only one count was recorded for 90% to 95% of them. Approximately 0.12% of the sample lies in the top ten.

The germline V gene encodes CDR1 SEHNR and CDR2 FQNEAQ (reference sequence). Spanning cysteine to phenylalanine, the CDR3 consists of 16 amino acids. Of all the DNA, just the CDR3 is kept, 48 bases in frame from base 1. V is reduced by 4 bases and J by 4 bases, leaving a spacing of 19 bases between them. Peripheral blood CD8+ and CD4+ T cells from healthy donors, Susac syndrome patients and multiple sclerosis patients were profiled by high-throughput TCR beta sequencing. The multiple sclerosis controls were treatment-naive patients whose relapsing-remitting disease, either stable or active, fulfilled the revised McDonald criteria. Bulk CD8+ and CD4+ T cells were purified by magnetic negative isolation, while CD8+ TEMRA cells were enriched using FACS. Blood was collected in EDTA tubes and processed within 24 hours, with PBMCs isolated through density gradient centrifugation. PBMCs destined for TCR sequencing were cryopreserved in liquid nitrogen and later thawed in a 37 °C water bath. A purity of at least 90% was achieved for sorted or isolated CD4+, CD8+ and CD8+ TEMRA cells.

The sequence joins TRBV7-9 to TRBJ1-2, with TRBD1 as a weak D call on 6 bases. This sequence was found in a human donor with multiple sclerosis. Sequenced material: CD4+ T cells from PBMCs. CDR3 sequence: CASSYQFRGGGYGYTF. The DNA reads as follows: TGTGCCAGCAGCTATCAGTTTAGGGGGGGCGGCTATGGCTACACCTTC.